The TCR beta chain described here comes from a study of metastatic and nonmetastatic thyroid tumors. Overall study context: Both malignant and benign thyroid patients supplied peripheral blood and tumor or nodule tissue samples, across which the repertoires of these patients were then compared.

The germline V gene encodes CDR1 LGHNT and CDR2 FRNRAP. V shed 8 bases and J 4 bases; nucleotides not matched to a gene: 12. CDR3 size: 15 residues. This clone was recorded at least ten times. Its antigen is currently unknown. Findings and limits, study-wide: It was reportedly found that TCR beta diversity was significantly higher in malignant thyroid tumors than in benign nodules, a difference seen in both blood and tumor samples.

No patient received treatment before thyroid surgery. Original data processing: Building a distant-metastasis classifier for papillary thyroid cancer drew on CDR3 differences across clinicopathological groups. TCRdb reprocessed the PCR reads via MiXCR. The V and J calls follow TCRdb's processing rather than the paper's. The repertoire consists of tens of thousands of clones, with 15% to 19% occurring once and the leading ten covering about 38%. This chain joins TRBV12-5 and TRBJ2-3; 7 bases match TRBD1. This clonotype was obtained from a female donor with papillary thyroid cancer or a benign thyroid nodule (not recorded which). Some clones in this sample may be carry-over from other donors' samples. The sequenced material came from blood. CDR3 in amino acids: CASRPPWQGADTQYF. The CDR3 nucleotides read TGTGCTAGTAGACCTCCGTGGCAGGGGGCAGATACGCAGTATTTT. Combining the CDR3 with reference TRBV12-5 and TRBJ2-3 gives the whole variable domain DARVTQTPRHKVTEMGQEVTMRCQPILGHNTVFWYRQTMMQGLELLAYFRNRAPLDDSGMPKDRFSAEMPDATLATLKIQPSEPRDSAVYFCASRPPWQGADTQYFGPGTRLTVL.